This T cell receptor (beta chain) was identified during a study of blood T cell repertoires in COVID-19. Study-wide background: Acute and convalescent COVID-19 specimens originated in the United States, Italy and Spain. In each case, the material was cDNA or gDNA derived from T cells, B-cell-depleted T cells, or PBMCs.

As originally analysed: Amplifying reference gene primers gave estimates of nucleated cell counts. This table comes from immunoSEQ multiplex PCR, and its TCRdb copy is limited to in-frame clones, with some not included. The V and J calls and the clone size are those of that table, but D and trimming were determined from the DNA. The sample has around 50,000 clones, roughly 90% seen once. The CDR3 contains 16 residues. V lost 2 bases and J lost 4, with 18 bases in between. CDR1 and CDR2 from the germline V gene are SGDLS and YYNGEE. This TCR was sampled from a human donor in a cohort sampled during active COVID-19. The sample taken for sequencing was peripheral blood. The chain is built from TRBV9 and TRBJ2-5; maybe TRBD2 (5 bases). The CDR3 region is CASSVTGTAGTETQYF. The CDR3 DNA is TGTGCCAGCAGCGTGACGGGAACGGCTGGTACAGAGACCCAGTACTTC.